These 3 T cell receptor beta chains came from one sample sequenced in a study of blood T cells in healthy people across ages. A second roughly 7 to 12 cycle PCR used barcoded and J-beta primers. TCRdb redid the calling of the 5' RACE reads with MiXCR, one entry per CDR3 protein. The top ten hold under 15% of the sample, which has fewer than 950,000 distinct CDR3 sequences, about 36% seen once. Specimen: blood. The receptors derive from a man between 18 and 35 years old in good health.

This clonotype was seen a few times. The genes are TRBV6-2 or TRBV6-3 and TRBJ1-1; D is perhaps TRBD1 (6 bases). CDR1 and CDR2 from the germline V gene are MNHEY and SVGEGT. The V gene lost 4 bases and the J gene lost 5 bases, with 14 bases spanning the gap. CDR3 size: 14 residues. CDR3 sequence: CASSSWRGLTEAFF. In nucleotides, the CDR3 is TGTGCCAGCAGTTCCTGGCGGGGGCTTACTGAAGCTTTCTTT.

V gene TRBV2 combines with J gene TRBJ2-3; TRBD2 agrees at 12 bases. The V segment lost 6 bases and the J segment 3 bases; nucleotides outside the gene matches: 4. The CDR3 is 15 residues long. Looked up from germline, CDR1 is SNHLY and CDR2 is FYNNEI. The CDR3 nucleotides are TGTGCCAGCAGGGGGACTAGCGGGCGGACAGATACGCAGTATTTT. Translation: CASRGTSGRTDTQYF.

The table lists this clonotype with many counts. CDR3 DNA: TGCAGTGCCAATCAACAGGGTTCGGATACGCAGTATTTT. This gives the protein CSANQQGSDTQYF. The chain uses TRBV20-1 and TRBJ2-3; D is perhaps TRBD1 (6 bases). The CDR3 is made up of 13 amino acids. V was trimmed by 6 bases and J by 6 bases, leaving 16 bases between them. Germline V CDR1 and CDR2: DFQATT, SNEGSKA (reference sequence).